Presented here are 11 T cell receptor beta chains from one specimen sequenced in a study of T cell responses to AZD1222 COVID-19 vaccine. The data were produced by immunoSEQ multiplex PCR, yet TCRdb's version contains in-frame clones alone and is incomplete. Of 150,000 to 190,000 clones listed, about 89% are singletons. The sample consisted of peripheral blood, taken 28 days after the second AZD1222 dose. These TCRs come from an adult who received the AZD1222 COVID-19 vaccine.

The gene calls are TRBV6-5 and TRBJ2-7, with TRBD1 matching over 9 bases. Unmatched junction bases numbered 3, after V lost 6 bases and J lost 0 bases. The CDR3 covers 14 residues. Per the germline V gene, CDR1 is MNHEY and CDR2 is SVGAGI. The DNA for the CDR3 is TGTGCCAGCAGCCTGACAGGGGGCTCCTACGAGCAGTACTTC. Protein sequence: CASSLTGGSYEQYF.

The J gene is TRBJ1-2, the V gene TRBV7-8; TRBD1 matches at 11 bases. Per the germline V gene, CDR1 is SGHVS and CDR2 is FQNEAQ. V trimming: 5 bases; J trimming: 5 bases; junction bases outside the gene matches: 4. CDR3 length: 14 amino acids. CDR3: CASSPGQGVYGYTF. The DNA for the CDR3 is TGTGCCAGCAGCCCGGGACAGGGGGTGTATGGCTACACCTTC.

V and J are TRBV6-4 and TRBJ2-3; possible D gene TRBD2, 6 bases. The CDR3 is 15 residues long. Germline loops: CDR1 MRHNA, CDR2 SNTAGT. V was pared by 0 bases and J by 2 bases, with 9 bases between. The CDR3 DNA sequence: TGTGCCAGCAGTGACTCTGGCGGGAACACAGATACGCAGTATTTT. Protein sequence: CASSDSGGNTDTQYF.

The J gene is TRBJ1-2, the V gene TRBV12-3 or TRBV12-4; possible D gene TRBD1, 6 bases. Trimming took 2 bases from V and 7 from J, leaving 11 bases between them. The CDR3 covers 13 residues. DNA of the CDR3: TGTGCCAGCAGTTTAAGACAGGATCTTGGCTACACCTTC. Residues: CASSLRQDLGYTF.

This chain joins TRBV19 and TRBJ2-7, with D maybe TRBD1 (6 bases). The CDR3 is 17 residues long. The V end lost 5 bases, the J end lost 2 bases, and 22 bases lay between the germline ends. Germline V CDR1 and CDR2: LNHDA, SQIVND (reference sequence). The CDR3 region has the DNA TGTGCCAGTAGTTACCGGGACAACCCTCAAAGGCCCTACGAGCAGTACTTC. This gives the protein CASSYRDNPQRPYEQYF.

The J gene is TRBJ2-5, the V gene TRBV6-1, with 14 bases that match TRBD2. The CDR3 is made up of 16 amino acids. CDR1 and CDR2 from the germline V gene are MNHNS and SASEGT. Trimming removed 6 bases from V and 7 bases from J; junction bases left unmatched: 10. In DNA, the CDR3 is TGTGCCAGCAGGGAAACTCCGGGACTAGCGGGGGCGACCCAGTACTTC. Amino acids: CASRETPGLAGATQYF.

This sequence joins TRBV4-3 and TRBJ1-2; 7 nucleotides match TRBD1. Germline assignment: CDR1 LGHNA and CDR2 YSLEER. The CDR3 extends over 15 amino acids. V lost 0 bases, J lost 3 bases, and 4 bases stayed unmatched. The CDR3 nucleotides are TGCGCCAGCAGCCAAGATATAGGGGGCCACTATGGCTACACCTTC. This translates into CASSQDIGGHYGYTF.

The chain couples TRBV5-4 to TRBJ2-7, with D hard to call. CDR1 and CDR2 (germline): SGHNT, YYREEE (reference sequence). The CDR3 runs 14 residues. V lost 0 bases and J lost 0, with 7 bases in between. The CDR3 region is CASSLEHNSYEQYF. CDR3 in DNA: TGTGCCAGCAGCTTGGAACACAACTCCTACGAGCAGTACTTC.

V and J are TRBV9 and TRBJ2-1; a weak D match, TRBD2 (6 bases). Germline V lookup: CDR1 SGDLS, CDR2 YYNGEE. This CDR3 contains 16 residues. V shed 0 bases and J shed 7 bases, with 17 bases lying between them. The CDR3 nucleotides read TGTGCCAGCAGCGTAGGAGGGACCGGGGCGGGGAATGAGCAGTTCTTC. Amino acids: CASSVGGTGAGNEQFF.

The rearrangement links TRBV3-1 (or the pseudogene TRBV3-2) to TRBJ1-1, with D possibly matching TRBD1 (6 bases). Trimming removed 2 bases from V and 2 bases from J, with 18 bases in between. The CDR3 covers 17 residues. CDR1 and CDR2 (germline): LGHDT, YNNKEL (reference sequence). The CDR3 region has the DNA TGTGCCAGCAGCCAACAGGGGACTTTTAACACCAACACTGAAGCTTTCTTT. Its translation: CASSQQGTFNTNTEAFF.

The chain joins TRBV18 to TRBJ2-3; no reliable D call. V dropped 2 bases and J dropped 4 bases, with 4 bases sitting between them. The CDR3 sequence is 12 residues long. Germline values: CDR1 KGHSH, CDR2 LQKENI. The CDR3 here is CASSPAADTQYF. CDR3 nucleotide sequence: TGTGCCAGCTCACCAGCGGCAGATACGCAGTATTTT.